These 15 T cell receptor beta chains share one sample of origin, sequenced in a study of immune evolution from preneoplasia to lung adenocarcinoma. The assay was immunoSEQ multiplex PCR, and TCRdb's table has in-frame clones only and misses some. This table holds about 3,600 clones, over 60% found once. Sequencing used FFPE lung adenocarcinoma in situ tissue. The source of these receptors is a person between 60 and 79 years old with lung adenocarcinoma.

The rearrangement joins TRBV29-1 to TRBJ1-1; tentatively, D is TRBD1 (5 bases). The germline V gene has CDR1 SQVTM and CDR2 ANQGSEA. The CDR3 length is 10 residues. The V end was cut by 7 bases, the J end by 7 bases, with 10 bases between. CDR3 protein: CSGQTNEAFF. For the CDR3, the DNA is TGCAGCGGACAGACTAATGAAGCTTTCTTT.

This clone was observed once. The chain employs TRBV4-1 and TRBJ1-4; 9 positions match TRBD1. The CDR3 extends over 18 amino acids. The germline gives CDR1 MGHRA, CDR2 YSYEKL. With 2 bases clipped from V and 7 bases from J, the junction kept 14 bases outside the gene matches. The CDR3 here is CASSQPPGQGVGSEKLFF. CDR3 in DNA: TGCGCCAGCAGCCAACCGCCGGGACAGGGCGTGGGGAGTGAAAAACTGTTTTTT.

The chain joins TRBV11-2 to TRBJ1-1; D not resolved. CDR3 size: 14 residues. Per germline, CDR1 SGHAT and CDR2 FQNNGV. Trimming pared 0 bases from V and 5 bases from J, leaving 10 bases between. The CDR3 nucleotides read TGTGCCAGCAGCTTAGATGTTGGCGGGACTGAAGCTTTCTTT. Its protein is CASSLDVGGTEAFF.

The chain joins TRBV12-5 to TRBJ2-7, with D unclear. The CDR3 is made up of 20 amino acids. The germline V and J ends were trimmed by 0 bases and 0 bases, with 24 bases remaining between them. The germline V gene has CDR1 LGHNT and CDR2 FRNRAP. The CDR3 DNA is TGTGCTAGTGGTTTGGTCCCTTCTGTTACAGTCGGCCGCTTCTCCTACGAGCAGTACTTC. Amino acid sequence: CASGLVPSVTVGRFSYEQYF.

This clone has more than one count but fewer than ten. This chain links TRBV7-9 with TRBJ2-5; 7 nucleotides agree with TRBD2. Germline trimming cut 6 bases from V and 2 bases from J; bases unmatched to any gene: 3. Germline V gives CDR1 SEHNR, CDR2 FQNEAQ (reference sequence). This CDR3 spans 13 amino acids. The CDR3 spells CASRRDYQETQYF. CDR3 DNA sequence: TGTGCCAGCAGGCGGGACTATCAAGAGACCCAGTACTTC.

This clone has a single count. The rearrangement links TRBV7-2 to TRBJ1-3; no firm D call. Trimming took off 2 bases at V and 4 bases at J, with 12 bases between the two ends. The germline V gene has CDR1 SGHTA and CDR2 FQGNSA. This CDR3 is 15 amino acids long. The CDR3 nucleotides are TGTGCCAGCAGCTTATGGTTGGGTCAGGGAAACACCATATATTTT. Amino acid sequence: CASSLWLGQGNTIYF.

The sample holds one count of this clone. The rearrangement links TRBV14 to TRBJ1-4, with D possibly matching TRBD1 (5 bases). CDR1 and CDR2 (germline): SGHDN, FVKESK. The CDR3 spans 15 residues. The ends were cut back, 1 base at V and 7 bases at J, with 13 bases in the middle. The CDR3, as DNA: TGTGCCAGCAGCCAAGCAGGGATGTTTAGTGAAAAACTGTTTTTT. It encodes CASSQAGMFSEKLFF.

The genes are TRBV19 and TRBJ1-5; possibly TRBD1 for D (6 bases). This CDR3 comprises 13 residues. The V and J ends lost 7 bases and 4 bases respectively, with 11 bases between them. Germline CDR1 reads LNHDA; CDR2 reads SQIVND (reference sequence). The CDR3 bases are TGTGCCAGTACCAACAGGGCTAATCAGCCCCAGCATTTT. Its protein is CASTNRANQPQHF.

Points on this clone: Other DNA sequences in the sample encode the same CDR3. The chain is built from TRBV30 and TRBJ1-2, with D maybe TRBD1 (6 bases). V lost 0 bases, J lost 4 bases, and 12 bases lay in between. The CDR3 totals 14 residues. The germline CDR1 and CDR2 sequences are GTSNPN and SVGIG (reference sequence). This chain's CDR3 is CAWSVQGQGYGYTF. The CDR3 nucleotides are TGTGCCTGGAGTGTGCAGGGGCAAGGCTATGGCTACACCTTC.

The V gene is TRBV25-1, the J gene TRBJ2-7; D is uncertain. V dropped 6 bases and J dropped 5 bases, with 17 bases sitting between them. The germline CDR1 and CDR2 sequences are MGHDK and SYGVNS. The CDR3 has 14 residues. The CDR3 loop reads CASSRGSSGHEQYF. In DNA form, the CDR3 reads TGTGCCAGCAGCCGTGGTTCATCGGGCCACGAGCAGTACTTC.

Concerning this clone itself: The junction departs from the called germline gene at one end, perhaps through a read error. This chain connects TRBV7-7 to TRBJ1-1; D is uncertain. The germline CDR1 and CDR2 sequences are SSHAT and FNYEAQ (reference sequence). The CDR3 loop spans 15 amino acids. For the CDR3, the DNA is TGTGCTAGCAGTTTTTACCGACGAGGGTACACTGAAGCTTTCTTT. Amino acid sequence: CASSFYRRGYTEAFF.

Note on this clone: At one end the junction does not follow the germline gene, possibly because of a read error. This CDR3 is also generated by other DNA sequences in the sample. This chain links TRBV11-2 with TRBJ2-7; a possible D gene is TRBD1 (6 bases). This CDR3 spans 13 amino acids. CDR1 is SGHAT, CDR2 FQNNGV, per germline. The CDR3 region is CASSSTGLGEQYF. The CDR3 DNA is TGTGCTAGCAGCTCTACAGGGTTGGGCGAGCAGTACTTC.

This clone was picked up one time. The chain uses TRBV6-5 and TRBJ2-2; TRBD1 matches 9 bases. The CDR3 consists of 15 residues. The ends lost 5 bases at V and 6 bases at J; junction bases unmatched: 7. In germline, CDR1 is MNHEY, CDR2 SVGAGI. CDR3 bases: TGTGCCAGCAGTCCGACAGGGGGAGGGGCCGGGGAGCTGTTTTTT. Translation: CASSPTGGGAGELFF.

In this sample, this clone turned up a few times. V and J are TRBV18 and TRBJ1-5, with no clear D. Deletions cut 3 bases from V and 5 bases from J, with 8 bases between. Looked up from germline, CDR1 is KGHSH and CDR2 is LQKENI. This CDR3 region has 13 residues. CDR3 DNA: TGTGCCAGCTCACCGGGAGGCGATCAGCCCCAGCATTTT. Translation gives CASSPGGDQPQHF.

The chain carries TRBV2 and TRBJ2-1, with D maybe TRBD2 (5 bases). The germline V gene encodes CDR1 SNHLY and CDR2 FYNNEI. CDR3 length: 15 residues. V lost 3 bases and J 0 bases, leaving 9 bases between the germline ends. CDR3 loop: CASSDTGSSYNEQFF. DNA for the CDR3: TGTGCCAGCAGTGATACGGGGAGCTCCTACAATGAGCAGTTCTTC.